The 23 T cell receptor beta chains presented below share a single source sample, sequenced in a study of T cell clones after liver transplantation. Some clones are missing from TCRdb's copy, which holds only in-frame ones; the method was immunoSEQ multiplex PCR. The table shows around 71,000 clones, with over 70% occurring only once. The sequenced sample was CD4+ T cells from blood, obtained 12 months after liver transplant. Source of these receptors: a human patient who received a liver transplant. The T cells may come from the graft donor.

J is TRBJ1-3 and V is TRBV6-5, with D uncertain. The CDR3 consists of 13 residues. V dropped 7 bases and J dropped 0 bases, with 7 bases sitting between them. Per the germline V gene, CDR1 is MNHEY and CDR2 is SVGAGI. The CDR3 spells CASKDYSGNTIYF. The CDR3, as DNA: TGTGCCAGCAAAGATTACTCTGGAAACACCATATATTTT.

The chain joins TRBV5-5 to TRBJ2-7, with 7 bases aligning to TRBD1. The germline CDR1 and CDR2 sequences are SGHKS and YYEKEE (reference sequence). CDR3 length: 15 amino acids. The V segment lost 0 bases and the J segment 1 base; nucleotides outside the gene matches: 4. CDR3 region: CASSLAGGPSYEQYF. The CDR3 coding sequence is TGTGCCAGCAGCTTGGCAGGGGGACCTTCCTACGAGCAGTACTTC.

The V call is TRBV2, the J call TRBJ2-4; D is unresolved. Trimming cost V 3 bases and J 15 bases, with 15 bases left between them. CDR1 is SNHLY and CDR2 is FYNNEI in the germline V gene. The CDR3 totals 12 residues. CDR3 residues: CASSDPWTTWYF. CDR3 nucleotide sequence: TGTGCCAGCAGTGACCCCTGGACGACTTGGTACTTC.

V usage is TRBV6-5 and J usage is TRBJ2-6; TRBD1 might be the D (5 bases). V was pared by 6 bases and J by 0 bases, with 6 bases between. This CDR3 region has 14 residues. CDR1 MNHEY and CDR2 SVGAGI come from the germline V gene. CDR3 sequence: CASSRVSGANVLTF. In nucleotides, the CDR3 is TGTGCCAGCAGCAGGGTCTCTGGGGCCAACGTCCTGACTTTC.

The CDR3, as DNA: TGTGCCAGTAGTAGAGATGGACTGAGGACGTATAGCTCCTACAATGAGCAGTTCTTC. This encodes CASSRDGLRTYSSYNEQFF. The J gene is TRBJ2-1, the V gene TRBV2; D possibly corresponds to TRBD2 (5 bases). CDR3 size: 19 residues. V lost 9 bases to trimming and J lost 0 bases, with 27 bases between them. CDR1 is SNHLY, CDR2 FYNNEI, per germline. The full variable domain, its missing parts supplied by reference TRBV2 and TRBJ2-1, is EPEVTQTPSHQVTQMGQEVILRCVPISNHLYFYWYRQILGQKVEFLVSFYNNEISEKSEIFDDQFSVERPDGSNFTLKIRSTKLEDSAMYFCASSRDGLRTYSSYNEQFFGPGTRLTVL.

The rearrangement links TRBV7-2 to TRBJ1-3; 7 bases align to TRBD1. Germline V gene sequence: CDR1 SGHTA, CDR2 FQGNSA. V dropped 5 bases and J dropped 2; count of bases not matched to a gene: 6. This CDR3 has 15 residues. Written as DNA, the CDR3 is TGTGCCAGCAGCCTTCAAAGGGGGCCTGGAAACACCATATATTTT. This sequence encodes CASSLQRGPGNTIYF. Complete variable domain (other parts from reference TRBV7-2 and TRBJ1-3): GAGVSQSPSNKVTEKGKDVELRCDPISGHTALYWYRQSLGQGLEFLIYFQGNSAPDKSGLPSDRFSAERTGGSVSTLTIQRTQQEDSAVYLCASSLQRGPGNTIYFGEGSWLTVV.

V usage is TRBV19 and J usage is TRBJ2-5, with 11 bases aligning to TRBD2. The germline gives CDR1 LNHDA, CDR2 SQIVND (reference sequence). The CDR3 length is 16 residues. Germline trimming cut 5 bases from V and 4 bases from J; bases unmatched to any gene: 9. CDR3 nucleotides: TGTGCCAGTAGTCTCGGGACTAGCGGTTTTTCAGAGACCCAGTACTTC. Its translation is CASSLGTSGFSETQYF. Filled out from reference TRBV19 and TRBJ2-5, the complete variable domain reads DGGITQSPKYLFRKEGQNVTLSCEQNLNHDAMYWYRQDPGQGLRLIYYSQIVNDFQKGDIAEGYSVSREKKESFPLTVTSAQKNPTAFYLCASSLGTSGFSETQYFGPGTRLLVL.

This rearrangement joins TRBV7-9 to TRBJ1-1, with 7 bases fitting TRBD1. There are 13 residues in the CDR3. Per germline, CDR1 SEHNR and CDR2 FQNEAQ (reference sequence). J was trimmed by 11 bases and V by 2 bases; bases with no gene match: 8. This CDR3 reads CASSLSPGTDAFF. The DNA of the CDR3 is TGTGCCAGCAGCTTATCCCCGGGGACAGACGCTTTCTTT.

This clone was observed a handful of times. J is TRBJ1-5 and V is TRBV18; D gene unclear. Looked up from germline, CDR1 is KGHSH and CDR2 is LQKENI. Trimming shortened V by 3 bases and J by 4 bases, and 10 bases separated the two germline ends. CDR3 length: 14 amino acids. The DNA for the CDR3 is TGTGCCAGCTCACCTTCATCCGGGAATCAGCCCCAGCATTTT. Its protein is CASSPSSGNQPQHF.

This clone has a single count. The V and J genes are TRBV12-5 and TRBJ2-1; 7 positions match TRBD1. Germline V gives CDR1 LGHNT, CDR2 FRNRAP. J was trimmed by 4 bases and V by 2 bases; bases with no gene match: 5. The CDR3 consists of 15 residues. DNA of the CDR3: TGTGCTAGTGGTTTGACAGGGGTCCCTTACAATGAGCAGTTCTTC. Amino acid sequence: CASGLTGVPYNEQFF.

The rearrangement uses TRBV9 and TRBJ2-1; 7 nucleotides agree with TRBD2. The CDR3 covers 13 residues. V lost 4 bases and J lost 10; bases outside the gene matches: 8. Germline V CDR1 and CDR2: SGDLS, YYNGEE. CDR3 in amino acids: CASSPRLAGEQFF. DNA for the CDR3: TGTGCCAGCAGCCCGAGACTAGCAGGAGAGCAGTTCTTC.

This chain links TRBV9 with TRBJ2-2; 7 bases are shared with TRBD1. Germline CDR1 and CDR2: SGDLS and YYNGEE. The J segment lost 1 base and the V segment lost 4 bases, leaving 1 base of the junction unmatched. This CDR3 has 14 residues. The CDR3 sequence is CASSRDRNTGELFF. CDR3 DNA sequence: TGTGCCAGCAGCCGGGACAGGAACACCGGGGAGCTGTTTTTT. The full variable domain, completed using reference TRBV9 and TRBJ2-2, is DSGVTQTPKHLITATGQRVTLRCSPRSGDLSVYWYQQSLDQGLQFLIQYYNGEERAKGNILERFSAQQFPDLHSELNLSSLELGDSALYFCASSRDRNTGELFFGEGSRLTVL.

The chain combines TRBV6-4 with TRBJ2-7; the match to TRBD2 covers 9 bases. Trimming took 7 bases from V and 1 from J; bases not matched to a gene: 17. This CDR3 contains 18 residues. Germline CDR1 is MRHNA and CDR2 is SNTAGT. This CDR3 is CASILPRVAGVGSYEQYF. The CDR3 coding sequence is TGTGCCAGCATTCTGCCGAGGGTAGCGGGAGTTGGATCCTACGAGCAGTACTTC.

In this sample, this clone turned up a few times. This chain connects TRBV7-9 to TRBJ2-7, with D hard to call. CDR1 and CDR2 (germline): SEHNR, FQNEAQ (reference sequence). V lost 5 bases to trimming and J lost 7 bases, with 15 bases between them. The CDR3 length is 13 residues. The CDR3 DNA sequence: TGTGCCAGCAGCCTTCGGCGGAGTGGGGAGCAGTACTTC. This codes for CASSLRRSGEQYF.

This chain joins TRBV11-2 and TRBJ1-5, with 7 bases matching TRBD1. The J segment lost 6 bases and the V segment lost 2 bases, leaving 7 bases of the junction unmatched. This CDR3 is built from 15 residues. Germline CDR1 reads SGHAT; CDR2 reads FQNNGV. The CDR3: CASSLTGEGLQPQHF. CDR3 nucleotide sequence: TGTGCCAGCAGCTTAACAGGGGAAGGCCTTCAGCCCCAGCATTTT.

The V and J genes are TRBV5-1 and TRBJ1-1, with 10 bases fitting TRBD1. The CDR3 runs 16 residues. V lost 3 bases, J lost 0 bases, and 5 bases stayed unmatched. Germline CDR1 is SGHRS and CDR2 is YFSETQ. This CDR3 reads CASSWTGGTMNTEAFF. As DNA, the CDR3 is TGCGCCAGCAGCTGGACAGGGGGTACCATGAACACTGAAGCTTTCTTT.

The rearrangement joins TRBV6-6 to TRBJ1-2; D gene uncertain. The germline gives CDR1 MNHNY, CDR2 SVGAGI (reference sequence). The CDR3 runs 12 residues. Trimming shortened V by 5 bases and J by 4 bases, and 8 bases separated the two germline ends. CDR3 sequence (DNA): TGTGCCAGCAGTAAGGGAATCTATGGCTACACCTTC. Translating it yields CASSKGIYGYTF.

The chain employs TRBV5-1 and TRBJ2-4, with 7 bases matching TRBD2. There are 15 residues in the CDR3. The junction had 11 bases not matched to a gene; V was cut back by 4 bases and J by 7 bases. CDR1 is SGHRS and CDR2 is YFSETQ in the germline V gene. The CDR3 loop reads CASSPGRARLNIQYF. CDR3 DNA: TGCGCCAGCAGCCCGGGGAGGGCCAGATTGAACATTCAGTACTTC.

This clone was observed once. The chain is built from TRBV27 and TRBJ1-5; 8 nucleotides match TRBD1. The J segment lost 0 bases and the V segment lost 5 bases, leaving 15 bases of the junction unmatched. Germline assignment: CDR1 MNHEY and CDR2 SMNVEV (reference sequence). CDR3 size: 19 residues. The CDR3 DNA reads TGTGCCAGCAGTAACGCACGGGACAGGTACTCCTATAGCAATCAGCCCCAGCATTTT. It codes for CASSNARDRYSYSNQPQHF.

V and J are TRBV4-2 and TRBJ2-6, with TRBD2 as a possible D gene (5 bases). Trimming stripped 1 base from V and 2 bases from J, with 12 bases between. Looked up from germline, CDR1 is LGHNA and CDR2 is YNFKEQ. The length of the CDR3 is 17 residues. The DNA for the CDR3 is TGTGCCAGCAGCCAAGCTCCTCACGGGACTGGGGCCAACGTCCTGACTTTC. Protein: CASSQAPHGTGANVLTF.

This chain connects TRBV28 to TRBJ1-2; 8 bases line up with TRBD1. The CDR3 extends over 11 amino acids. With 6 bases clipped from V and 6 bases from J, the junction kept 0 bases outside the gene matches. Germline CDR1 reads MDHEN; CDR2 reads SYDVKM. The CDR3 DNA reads TGTGCCAGCAGACAGGGGGATGGCTACACCTTC. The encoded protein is CASRQGDGYTF.

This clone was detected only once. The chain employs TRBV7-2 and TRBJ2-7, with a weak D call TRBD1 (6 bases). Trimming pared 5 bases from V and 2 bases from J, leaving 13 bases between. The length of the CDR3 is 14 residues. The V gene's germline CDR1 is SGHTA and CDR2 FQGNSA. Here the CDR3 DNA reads TGTGCCAGCAGCGTAGGGTGGACAGCCTACGAGCAGTACTTC. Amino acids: CASSVGWTAYEQYF.

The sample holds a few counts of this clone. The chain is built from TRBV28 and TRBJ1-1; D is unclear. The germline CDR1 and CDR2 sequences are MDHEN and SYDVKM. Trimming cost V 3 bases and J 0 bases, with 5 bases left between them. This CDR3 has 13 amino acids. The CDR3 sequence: CASSFQVNTEAFF. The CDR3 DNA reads TGTGCCAGCAGTTTCCAGGTGAACACTGAAGCTTTCTTT. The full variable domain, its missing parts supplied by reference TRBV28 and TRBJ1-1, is DVKVTQSSRYLVKRTGEKVFLECVQDMDHENMFWYRQDPGLGLRLIYFSYDVKMKEKGDIPEGYSVSREKKERFSLILESASTNQTSMYLCASSFQVNTEAFFGQGTRLTVV.